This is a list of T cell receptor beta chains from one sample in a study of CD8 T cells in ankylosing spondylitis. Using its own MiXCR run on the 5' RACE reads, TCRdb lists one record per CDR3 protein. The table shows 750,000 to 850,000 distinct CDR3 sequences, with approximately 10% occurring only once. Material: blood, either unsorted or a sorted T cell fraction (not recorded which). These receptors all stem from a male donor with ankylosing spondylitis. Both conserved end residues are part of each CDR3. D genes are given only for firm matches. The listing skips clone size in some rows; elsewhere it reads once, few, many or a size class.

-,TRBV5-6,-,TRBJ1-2,TGTGCCAGCAGCTTGGGGCCTACTTATGGCTACACCTTC,CASSLGPTYGYTF
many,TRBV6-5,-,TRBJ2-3,TGTGCCAGCAGTTACAACCCCGGTACCTCTAGCACAGATACGCAGTATTTT,CASSYNPGTSSTDTQYF
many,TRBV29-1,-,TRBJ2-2,TGCAGCGTTGAACTCAGGGCTGGCGGGGAGCTGTTTTTT,CSVELRAGGELFF
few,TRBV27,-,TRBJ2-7,TGTGCCAGCAGTTTGAGCTATAACTCCTACGAGCAGTACTTC,CASSLSYNSYEQYF
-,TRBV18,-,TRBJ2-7,TGTGCCAGCTCACCGAATATCCTATCCTCCTACGAGCAGTACTTC,CASSPNILSSYEQYF
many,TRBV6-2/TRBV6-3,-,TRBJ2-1,TGTGCCAGCAGTTACTCAGGGTCCGGGCTGTCCTACAATGAGCAGTTCTTC,CASSYSGSGLSYNEQFF
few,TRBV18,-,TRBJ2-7,TGTGCCAGCTCACCACCGGGGAGGCGGGACAGCAGCTACGAGCAGTACTTC,CASSPPGRRDSSYEQYF
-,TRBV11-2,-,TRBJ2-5,TGTGCCAGCACCATAGGGGTAGGAACCCAAGAGACCCAGTACTTC,CASTIGVGTQETQYF
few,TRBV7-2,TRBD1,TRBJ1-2,TGTGCCAGCAGCGGAATACCCGAACAGGGGGACTATGGCTACACCTTC,CASSGIPEQGDYGYTF
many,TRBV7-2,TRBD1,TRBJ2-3,TGTGCCAGCAGCTTAGAACAGGGGGTAGATACGCAGTATTTT,CASSLEQGVDTQYF
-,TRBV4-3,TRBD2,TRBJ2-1,TGCGCCAGCAGCCAAGCCATAGCGGGAAGCAATGAGCAGTTCTTC,CASSQAIAGSNEQFF
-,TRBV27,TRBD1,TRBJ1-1,TGTGCCAGCAGTTTATACGGGACAGGGTCGACTTTCTTT,CASSLYGTGSTFF
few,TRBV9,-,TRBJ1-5,TGTGCCAGCAGCGTAGAGGGGGGGATCAATCAGCCCCAGCATTTT,CASSVEGGINQPQHF
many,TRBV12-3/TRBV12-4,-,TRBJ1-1,TGTGCCAGCAGTTCTTCAGTTCTCCAGGGGAGTGAAGCTTTCTTT,CASSSSVLQGSEAFF
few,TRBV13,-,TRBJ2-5,TGTGCCAGCAGCTTACGGCAGCCAGGCCAAGAGACCCAGTACTTC,CASSLRQPGQETQYF
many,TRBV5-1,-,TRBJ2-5,TGCGCCAGCAGAGGGTTACTCCAAGAGACCCAGTACTTC,CASRGLLQETQYF
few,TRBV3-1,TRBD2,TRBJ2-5,TGTGCCAGCAGCCTTACCCGGACTAGCGGGGAGACCCAGTACTTC,CASSLTRTSGETQYF
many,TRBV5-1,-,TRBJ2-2,TGCGCCAGCAGCCTCTACGGGGCCCTCAACACCGGGGAGCTGTTTTTT,CASSLYGALNTGELFF
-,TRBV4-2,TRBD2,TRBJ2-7,TGTGCCAGCAGCCAAAGACTAGCGGAGGGGAGCTCCTACGAGCAGTACTTC,CASSQRLAEGSSYEQYF
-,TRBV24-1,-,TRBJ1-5,TGTGCCACCAAGACGGGGGTGGGAAATCAGCCCCAGCATTTT,CATKTGVGNQPQHF
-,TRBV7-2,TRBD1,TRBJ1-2,TGTGCCAGCAGCTTGGCCGGGACAGGGCCTATCTATGGCTACACCTTC,CASSLAGTGPIYGYTF
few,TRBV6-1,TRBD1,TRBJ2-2,TGTGCCAGCAGCAGTTTGAGAGGGACAGGAGGGACCGGGGAGCTGTTTTTT,CASSSLRGTGGTGELFF
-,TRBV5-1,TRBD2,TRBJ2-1,TGCGCCAGCAGCTTGTTTATGACTAGCGGGAGAACGTACAATGAGCAGTTCTTC,CASSLFMTSGRTYNEQFF
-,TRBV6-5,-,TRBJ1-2,TGTGCCAGCACCGACGGAGGAGGCTACACCTTC,CASTDGGGYTF
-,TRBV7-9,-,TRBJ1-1,TGTGCCAGCAGCTCACGGCAGGATGAAGCTTTCTTT,CASSSRQDEAFF
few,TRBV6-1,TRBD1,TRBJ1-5,TGTGCCAGCAGCTCGGACATAGGGGGCTATGGCAATCAGCCCCAGCATTTT,CASSSDIGGYGNQPQHF
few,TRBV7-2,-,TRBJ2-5,TGTGCCAGCACCACACTGGCCGCGAAGACCCAGTACTTC,CASTTLAAKTQYF